This TCR beta chain is drawn from a study of response to subunit inactivated influenza vaccine. Trimming removed 5 bases at V and 0 bases at J, with 10 bases between. Germline V gives CDR1 LNHNV, CDR2 YYDKDF (reference sequence). There are 15 residues in the CDR3. TCRdb analysed the RT-PCR reads with MiXCR anew, one entry per CDR3 protein. The sample holds around 530,000 distinct CDR3 sequences; 16% are singletons and the top ten take roughly 3.1%. The chain combines TRBV15 with TRBJ2-2; the D is unclear. The clonotype was recovered from a man aged 50-75 years who received an inactivated influenza vaccine. Sequencing was performed on CD4+ T cells sorted from PBMCs, taken roughly 24 months after vaccination. Here the CDR3 DNA reads TGTGCCACCAGCGGATCGAGTTCGAACACCGGGGAGCTGTTTTTT. As protein: CATSGSSSNTGELFF.